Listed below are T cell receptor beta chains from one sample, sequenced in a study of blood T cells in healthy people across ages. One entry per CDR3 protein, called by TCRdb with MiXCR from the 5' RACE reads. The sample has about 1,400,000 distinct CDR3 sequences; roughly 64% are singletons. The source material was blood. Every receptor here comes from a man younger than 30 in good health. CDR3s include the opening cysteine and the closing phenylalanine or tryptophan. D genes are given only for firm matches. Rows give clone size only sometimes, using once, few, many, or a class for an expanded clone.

CASSETGTETQYF TGTGCCAGCAGCGAGACAGGGACAGAGACCCAGTACTTC TRBV6-5 few TRBJ2-5 TRBD1
CASSLGAPDTQYF TGTGCCAGCAGTCTCGGGGCCCCAGATACGCAGTATTTT TRBV28 few TRBJ2-3 .
CAISEGRLMGFSEQYF TGTGCCATCAGTGAAGGCAGGCTGATGGGTTTCTCCGAGCAGTACTTC TRBV10-3 . TRBJ2-7 .
CASSQALCGYTF TGCGCCAGCAGCCAAGCCCTTTGTGGCTACACCTTC TRBV4-1 . TRBJ1-2 .
CASSTTRGANEQYF TGTGCCAGCAGCACTACCCGGGGGGCCAATGAGCAGTACTTC TRBV7-9 once TRBJ2-5 .
CASSLGKAATDTQYF TGCGCCAGCAGCCTCGGAAAGGCAGCTACAGATACGCAGTATTTT TRBV5-1 . TRBJ2-3 .
CASSLPQGARLGYTF TGTGCCAGCAGCTTACCTCAGGGGGCGCGTCTTGGCTACACCTTC TRBV13 . TRBJ1-2 TRBD1
CASSQDWAGGPTPYEQYF TGTGCCAGCAGCCAAGATTGGGCGGGGGGCCCGACCCCCTACGAGCAGTACTTC TRBV4-2 . TRBJ2-7 TRBD2
CSASTGPRGNTEAFF TGCAGTGCTAGCACAGGACCACGGGGCAACACTGAAGCTTTCTTT TRBV20-1 . TRBJ1-1 .
CASCRGARVDTQYF TGTGCCAGCTGCCGGGGGGCCCGTGTGGATACGCAGTATTTT TRBV6-2/TRBV6-3 . TRBJ2-3 .
CASGPLSGATDTQYF TGTGCTAGTGGTCCTCTTAGCGGGGCCACAGATACGCAGTATTTT TRBV12-5 . TRBJ2-3 TRBD2
CASSYSMGTQETQYF TGTGCCAGCAGTTACTCGATGGGAACTCAAGAGACCCAGTACTTC TRBV6-6 . TRBJ2-5 .
CASSYSVDSYNEQFF TGTGCCAGCAGTTACTCGGTGGACAGCTACAATGAGCAGTTCTTC TRBV6-6 few TRBJ2-1 .
CSARGAGGKNEQFF TGCAGTGCTAGAGGGGCAGGGGGCAAAAATGAGCAGTTCTTC TRBV20-1 . TRBJ2-1 TRBD1
CASSLRLHTYRVSDTQYF TGTGCCAGCAGTTTAAGGCTACATACCTACAGAGTTTCAGATACGCAGTATTTT TRBV12-3/TRBV12-4 few TRBJ2-3 .
CASSAPRSGGYTF TGTGCCAGCAGCGCGCCGCGGTCTGGAGGCTACACCTTC TRBV7-9 . TRBJ1-2 .
CASSVAGSYSWSHNEQFF TGTGCCAGCAGCGTAGCTGGGAGTTATAGTTGGTCCCACAATGAGCAGTTCTTC TRBV9 . TRBJ2-1 .
CASRPSGRFCEQYF TGTGCCAGCAGACCCAGCGGGAGGTTCTGCGAGCAGTACTTC TRBV12-3/TRBV12-4 . TRBJ2-7 TRBD2
CASTRWAADTQYF TGTGCCAGCACCCGATGGGCCGCAGATACGCAGTATTTT TRBV25-1 . TRBJ2-3 .
CASSYGSIGNQPQHF TGTGCCAGCAGTTACGGGTCAATTGGCAATCAGCCCCAGCATTTT TRBV6-6 . TRBJ1-5 .
CASSLVDRLNTEAFF TGTGCCAGCAGCTTAGTCGACAGACTGAACACTGAAGCTTTCTTT TRBV7-2 . TRBJ1-1 .
CSAKGSGKEFF TGCAGTGCCAAAGGCTCGGGAAAGGAGTTCTTC TRBV20-1 . TRBJ2-1 .
CSVGEGESPLHF TGCAGCGTTGGAGAGGGCGAATCACCCCTCCACTTT TRBV29-1 few TRBJ1-6 .
CSADGDTDTQYF TGCAGCGCAGACGGAGACACAGATACGCAGTATTTT TRBV29-1 few TRBJ2-3 .
CASRTTGTPYNEQFF TGCGCCAGCAGAACAACCGGGACTCCCTACAATGAGCAGTTCTTC TRBV4-1 few TRBJ2-1 .
CASSPQDRSNQPQHF TGTGCCAGCAGCCCCCAGGACAGGAGCAATCAGCCCCAGCATTTT TRBV4-2 . TRBJ1-5 TRBD1
CSVEWTGTDTQYF TGCAGCGTTGAATGGACGGGGACAGATACGCAGTATTTT TRBV29-1 few TRBJ2-3 .
CASSQVGQGKHEQYF TGTGCCAGCAGCCAAGTCGGACAGGGGAAACACGAGCAGTACTTC TRBV3-1 . TRBJ2-7 TRBD1
CASSQTGTGEITEGYTF TGTGCCAGCAGCCAAACCGGGACAGGAGAAATTACTGAGGGCTACACCTTC TRBV3-1 . TRBJ1-2 TRBD1
CASSSNRRSSYNEQFF TGTGCCAGCAGCTCAAACAGGAGGAGCTCCTACAATGAGCAGTTCTTC TRBV5-5 once TRBJ2-1 .
CSVARGYNSPLHF TGCAGCGTTGCCAGGGGTTATAATTCACCCCTCCACTTT TRBV29-1 . TRBJ1-6 .
CAIQTGSQSYEQYF TGTGCCATCCAGACAGGGTCCCAGTCCTACGAGCAGTACTTC TRBV10-3 . TRBJ2-7 TRBD1
CASIVERGEKKLFF TGTGCCAGCATTGTCGAGCGCGGGGAGAAAAAACTGTTTTTT TRBV6-4 . TRBJ1-4 .
CASSLFGAGTNTGELFF TGCGCCAGCAGCTTGTTTGGCGCAGGGACCAATACCGGGGAGCTGTTTTTT TRBV5-1 once TRBJ2-2 .
CASSSTGLGYEQYF TGTGCCAGCAGTTCGACAGGGTTGGGCTACGAGCAGTACTTC TRBV6-2/TRBV6-3 few TRBJ2-7 TRBD1
CASSQIAGTGGYEQYF TGCGCCAGCAGCCAGATCGCCGGGACAGGGGGCTACGAGCAGTACTTC TRBV4-1 . TRBJ2-7 TRBD1